The rows below give T cell receptor beta chains drawn from one sample of a study of CD8 T cells in ankylosing spondylitis. TCRdb re-called the 5' RACE reads through MiXCR, storing one row per CDR3 protein. The repertoire has 75,000 to 95,000 distinct CDR3 sequences, about 8.3% of them found once; the top ten carry around 30%. The specimen sequenced was blood, either unsorted or a sorted T cell fraction (not recorded which). Every receptor here comes from a male donor with ankylosing spondylitis. Each CDR3 is given with its conserved first and last residue. The D gene is left open where the match is weak. Clone sizes are given selectively: once, few, many, or a class where the clone is expanded.

d_gene: .; v_gene: TRBV19; abundance: few; j_gene: TRBJ2-1; CDR3nt: TGTGCCAGCAGATCCAGCGTAGGCTCCTACAATGAGCAGTTCTTC; CDR3aa: CASRSSVGSYNEQFF
d_gene: .; v_gene: TRBV12-3/TRBV12-4; abundance: many; j_gene: TRBJ1-1; CDR3nt: TGTGCCAGCAGTCCAGACAGAGCTTTCTTT; CDR3aa: CASSPDRAFF
d_gene: .; v_gene: TRBV18; abundance: .; j_gene: TRBJ1-5; CDR3nt: TGTGCCAGCTCACCACCTCCCGGGGTCCCCGGGCAGCCCCAGCATTTT; CDR3aa: CASSPPPGVPGQPQHF
d_gene: .; v_gene: TRBV14; abundance: few; j_gene: TRBJ2-6; CDR3nt: TGTGCCAGCAGCCACTTGACAGGATGGATCTCTGGGGCCAACGTCCTGACTTTC; CDR3aa: CASSHLTGWISGANVLTF
d_gene: TRBD1; v_gene: TRBV7-8; abundance: .; j_gene: TRBJ2-5; CDR3nt: TGTGCCAGCAGCTTCCGGACAGGGGGCATCCAAGAGACCCAGTACTTC; CDR3aa: CASSFRTGGIQETQYF
d_gene: TRBD1; v_gene: TRBV7-9; abundance: few; j_gene: TRBJ2-4; CDR3nt: TGTGCCAGCAGCGACCGGGACAGGGGGAACATTCAGTACTTC; CDR3aa: CASSDRDRGNIQYF
d_gene: TRBD1; v_gene: TRBV7-9; abundance: .; j_gene: TRBJ1-5; CDR3nt: TGTGCCAGCAGCTCGGACAGGGGATACAATCAGCCCCAGCATTTT; CDR3aa: CASSSDRGYNQPQHF
d_gene: .; v_gene: TRBV7-8; abundance: few; j_gene: TRBJ1-5; CDR3nt: TGTGCCAGCAGCTTAGAAATGGCAGACAATCAGCCCCAGCATTTT; CDR3aa: CASSLEMADNQPQHF
d_gene: .; v_gene: TRBV24-1; abundance: .; j_gene: TRBJ2-2; CDR3nt: TGTGCCACCAGTGCCCGAGGGCAGGGCTGGACCGGGGAGCTGTTTTTT; CDR3aa: CATSARGQGWTGELFF
d_gene: TRBD2; v_gene: TRBV7-8; abundance: .; j_gene: TRBJ2-3; CDR3nt: TGTGCCAGCAGCTACGGACTAGCGGGGTTAACAGATACGCAGTATTTT; CDR3aa: CASSYGLAGLTDTQYF
d_gene: .; v_gene: TRBV7-8; abundance: .; j_gene: TRBJ2-5; CDR3nt: TGTGCCAGCAGCTTAGTCGAGCGGCAAGAGACCCAGTACTTC; CDR3aa: CASSLVERQETQYF
d_gene: TRBD2; v_gene: TRBV11-2; abundance: many; j_gene: TRBJ2-1; CDR3nt: TGTGCCAGCAGCTTTACTAGCGGATACAATGAGCAGTTCTTC; CDR3aa: CASSFTSGYNEQFF